This T cell receptor beta chain was found in a study of T cell repertoires in cytomegalovirus infection. Whole-study findings and limits: Individuals carrying CMV plus the relevant HLA were identified by cumulative frequency of public TCR beta families.

V lost 6 bases to trimming and J lost 4 bases; unmatched junction nucleotides: 6. Germline loops: CDR1 SGHNT, CDR2 YENEEA. The CDR3 covers 17 residues. About this clonotype itself: Its antigen remains unidentified.

Each CDR3 protein is one row after TCRdb ran MiXCR on the reads. Here the sample spans about 920,000 distinct CDR3 sequences, approximately 31% being singletons. The sequence came from a human donor in good health (CMV status not recorded). Some clones in this sample may be carry-over from other donors' samples. This chain links TRBV11-3 with TRBJ2-1, with 16 positions matching TRBD2. The sample consisted of cultured CD8+ T cells from PBMCs, taken from culture after CMV antigen stimulation. CDR3 sequence: CASSPGLAGGDYNEQFF. The CDR3 region has the DNA TGTGCCAGCAGTCCGGGACTAGCGGGGGGGGATTACAATGAGCAGTTCTTC. Complete variable domain (other parts from reference TRBV11-3 and TRBJ2-1): EAGVVQSPRYKIIEKKQPVAFWCNPISGHNTLYWYLQNLGQGPELLIRYENEEAVDDSQLPKDRFSAERLKGVDSTLKIQPAELGDSAVYLCASSPGLAGGDYNEQFFGPGTRLTVL.